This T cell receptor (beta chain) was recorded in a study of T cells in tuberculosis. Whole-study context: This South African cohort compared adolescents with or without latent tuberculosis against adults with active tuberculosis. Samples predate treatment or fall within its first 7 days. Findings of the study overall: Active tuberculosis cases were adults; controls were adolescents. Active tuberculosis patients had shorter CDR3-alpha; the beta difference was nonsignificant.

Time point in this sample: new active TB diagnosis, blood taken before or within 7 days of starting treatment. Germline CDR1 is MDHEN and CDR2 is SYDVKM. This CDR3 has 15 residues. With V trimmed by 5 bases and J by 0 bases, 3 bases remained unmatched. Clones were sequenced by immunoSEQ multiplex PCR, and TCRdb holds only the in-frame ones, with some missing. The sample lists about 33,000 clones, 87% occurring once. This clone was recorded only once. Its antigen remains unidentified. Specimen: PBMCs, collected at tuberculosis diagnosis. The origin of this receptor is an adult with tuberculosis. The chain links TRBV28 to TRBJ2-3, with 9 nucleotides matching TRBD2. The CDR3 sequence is CASSGSGGSTDTQYF. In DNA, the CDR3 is TGTGCCAGCAGTGGTAGCGGGGGTAGCACAGATACGCAGTATTTT.